The 8 T cell receptor beta chains below come from one sample, sequenced in a study of cytomegalovirus exposure and HLA in healthy donors. It was with 60 Vbeta and 13 Jbeta primers that the PCR ran. The repertoire was sequenced with immunoSEQ multiplex PCR; TCRdb's copy has only in-frame clones and lacks some. The table includes some 130,000 clones, about two thirds detected once. The sequenced material came from PBMCs. These receptors came from a woman between 35 and 50 years old in good health and CMV-seronegative.

This chain uses TRBV30 with TRBJ1-6; 10 positions match TRBD1. CDR3 size: 18 residues. J lost 1 base, V lost 2 bases, and 8 bases had no gene match. In germline, CDR1 is GTSNPN, CDR2 SVGIG (reference sequence). CDR3 sequence (DNA): TGTGCCTGGAGTCGGGACAGGGGAGGCAAGTCCTATAATTCACCCCTCCACTTT. Translated, it gives CAWSRDRGGKSYNSPLHF.

The gene calls are TRBV5-1 and TRBJ1-2, with 7 bases fitting TRBD1. Germline assignment: CDR1 SGHRS and CDR2 YFSETQ. CDR3 length: 14 residues. With V trimmed by 4 bases and J by 8 bases, 11 bases remained unmatched. The CDR3 reads CASSTQTGAGGYTF. The CDR3 coding sequence is TGCGCCAGCAGCACCCAAACAGGGGCGGGGGGCTACACCTTC.

This chain uses TRBV7-3 with TRBJ2-3; a possible D gene is TRBD2 (5 bases). This CDR3 comprises 18 residues. Trimming left V 0 bases short and J 4 bases short, with 20 bases between. The V gene's germline CDR1 is SGHTA and CDR2 FQGTGA. This CDR3 is CASSLTRGELGRPDTQYF. CDR3 nucleotide sequence: TGTGCCAGCAGCTTAACCCGTGGGGAGCTAGGTCGCCCAGATACGCAGTATTTT.

The chain combines TRBV27 with TRBJ2-3; 8 bases align to TRBD2. The CDR3 totals 17 residues. Germline V gene sequence: CDR1 MNHEY, CDR2 SMNVEV (reference sequence). Unmatched junction bases numbered 12, after V lost 5 bases and J lost 2 bases. This CDR3 reads CASSLSLRGGLTDTQYF. The CDR3 DNA is TGTGCCAGCAGTCTTTCTCTTCGGGGGGGCCTCACAGATACGCAGTATTTT.

The V and J genes are TRBV15 and TRBJ1-2; TRBD1 might be the D (5 bases). Germline V CDR1 and CDR2: LNHNV, YYDKDF (reference sequence). There are 13 residues in the CDR3. The V gene lost 3 bases and the J gene lost 5 bases, with 10 bases spanning the gap. The CDR3 DNA sequence: TGTGCCACCAGCAGGGGAGGGACTTATGGCTACACCTTC. Amino acids: CATSRGGTYGYTF.

The chain has TRBV2 and TRBJ2-7, with D possibly being TRBD1 (5 bases). The CDR3 totals 14 residues. Trimming shortened V by 7 bases and J by 3 bases, and 16 bases separated the two germline ends. Germline loops: CDR1 SNHLY, CDR2 FYNNEI. CDR3 amino acids: CASIPFQGFYEQYF. As DNA, the CDR3 is TGTGCCAGCATTCCTTTCCAGGGATTCTACGAGCAGTACTTC.

There are a few counts of this clone. The V call is TRBV7-6, the J call TRBJ2-5; possibly TRBD1 for D (5 bases). CDR3 length: 15 residues. V gave up 5 bases and J gave up 0 bases, with 13 bases separating them. CDR1 is SGHVS and CDR2 is FNYEAQ in the germline V gene. For the CDR3, the DNA is TGTGCCAGCAGCATACCGACAGAATACCAAGAGACCCAGTACTTC. Amino acid sequence: CASSIPTEYQETQYF.

This chain links TRBV19 with TRBJ1-2; no reliable D call. The CDR3 loop spans 13 amino acids. V was shortened by 7 bases and J by 8 bases, with 17 bases between the two germline ends. The germline gives CDR1 LNHDA, CDR2 SQIVND (reference sequence). The CDR3 DNA sequence: TGTGCCAGTACCCATAGGTACCAAGCGGGCTACACCTTC. This gives the protein CASTHRYQAGYTF. Filled out from reference TRBV19 and TRBJ1-2, the complete variable domain reads DGGITQSPKYLFRKEGQNVTLSCEQNLNHDAMYWYRQDPGQGLRLIYYSQIVNDFQKGDIAEGYSVSREKKESFPLTVTSAQKNPTAFYLCASTHRYQAGYTFGSGTRLTVV.